This paragraph reports one T cell receptor beta chain. The antigen is undetermined. Assay used: immunoSEQ multiplex PCR; TCRdb lists only in-frame clones, some missing. This table has some 45,000 clones, roughly 92% appearing once. The data originate from a study of tissue T cells after allogeneic stem cell transplantation. Study overall: CD3+ T cells were flow-sorted when enough cells; otherwise DNA extracted directly. The study, taken as a whole, reports: Anatomically similar tissues had similar TCR repertoires within each patient.

The CDR3 consists of 15 residues. The germline V gene has CDR1 MGHRA and CDR2 YSYEKL. V shed 5 bases and J shed 1 base, with 12 bases lying between them. The sequence came from a woman aged 35-70 years who later had graft-versus-host disease after an allogeneic stem cell transplant. The sequencing here drew on blood, taken before transplantation. V gene TRBV4-1 combines with J gene TRBJ1-5; D possibly corresponds to TRBD1 (6 bases). The CDR3 DNA sequence: TGCGCCAGCAGCTATGAGAGGGGGAGCAATCAGCCCCAGCATTTT. It codes for CASSYERGSNQPQHF.